This T cell receptor beta chain was retrieved from a study of T cell repertoires in ileal Crohn's disease. Across the whole study: At surgery, less than 45% of patients smoked, with median disease duration approximately 8 years.

Time point described: neoterminal ileum biopsy at postoperative endoscopy, about 6 months after surgery. Study findings and constraints: Mucosal expansions were suggested to be mainly CD8 T cells. Clonal expansions were more frequent in active smokers than non-smokers at surgery.

As regards this clone: Its antigen is currently unknown.

Here immunoSEQ multiplex PCR was the method, and the copy in TCRdb shows in-frame clones only, minus some. The sample shows fewer than 6,500 clones, just under 80% of them seen only once. Material for sequencing was ileal tissue. The receptor's source is an adult with Crohn's disease.

In nucleotides, the CDR3 is TGTGCCAGTAGTTTACGGGACACCTACGAGCAGTACTTC. Its translation: CASSLRDTYEQYF. The chain employs TRBV19 and TRBJ2-7, with a weak D call TRBD1 (6 bases). The CDR3 has 13 amino acids. Germline V gene data show CDR1 as LNHDA and CDR2 as SQIVND (reference sequence). V lost 5 bases to trimming and J lost 2 bases, with 10 bases between them.